These 11 T cell receptor beta chains originate from one sample sequenced in a study of blood T cells in healthy people across ages. PCR was performed a second time for roughly 6 to 12 cycles using a sample-barcoded 5' primer and a J-beta primer mix. TCRdb analysed the 5' RACE reads with MiXCR anew, one entry per CDR3 protein. The repertoire holds 500,000 to 700,000 distinct CDR3 sequences, 25% to 35% seen once, with approximately 15% in the top ten. The specimen was blood. These receptors were collected from a woman of 80 years or more in good health.

V and J are TRBV29-1 and TRBJ1-1; 11 bases map to TRBD1. V was clipped by 3 bases and J by 6 bases; unmatched bases: 18. Germline V CDR1 and CDR2: SQVTM, ANQGSEA. This CDR3 has 18 residues. CDR3 amino acids: CSVEPGTGGMFSAPEAFF. For the CDR3, the DNA is TGCAGCGTTGAGCCCGGGACAGGGGGGATGTTCTCGGCCCCTGAAGCTTTCTTT.

This clonotype was detected many times. The chain couples TRBV7-2 to TRBJ2-7, with 9 positions matching TRBD1. Trimming removed 2 bases from V and 0 bases from J; junction bases left unmatched: 2. There are 15 residues in the CDR3. Germline values: CDR1 SGHTA, CDR2 FQGNSA. Written as DNA, the CDR3 is TGTGCCAGCAGCTTACGGGGACAGGGCTCCTACGAGCAGTACTTC. Protein: CASSLRGQGSYEQYF.

This clonotype was seen a few times. The rearrangement joins TRBV5-1 to TRBJ2-2; D might be TRBD1 (6 bases). CDR1 is SGHRS and CDR2 is YFSETQ in the germline V gene. The germline V and J ends were trimmed by 0 bases and 4 bases, with 19 bases remaining between them. The CDR3 consists of 18 residues. This CDR3 reads CASSLGPRPGVATGELFF. As DNA, the CDR3 is TGCGCCAGCAGCTTGGGACCACGGCCAGGGGTCGCCACCGGGGAGCTGTTTTTT.

This chain connects TRBV3-1 to TRBJ1-6; 7 bases are shared with TRBD1. The CDR3 has 15 amino acids. J was trimmed by 11 bases and V by 3 bases; bases with no gene match: 10. CDR1 LGHDT and CDR2 YNNKEL come from the germline V gene (reference sequence). CDR3 sequence reads: CASSHEGAAYPPLHF. CDR3 nucleotides: TGTGCCAGCAGCCATGAGGGGGCGGCTTACCCACCCCTCCACTTT.

The chain has TRBV7-9 and TRBJ1-1; TRBD1 matches at 8 bases. Trimming cost V 4 bases and J 5 bases; bases outside gene matches: 6. The V gene's germline CDR1 is SEHNR and CDR2 FQNEAQ (reference sequence). CDR3 length equals 14 residues. The DNA of the CDR3 is TGTGCCAGCAGCTGGGGACAGGTCACTACTGAAGCTTTCTTT. Translation gives CASSWGQVTTEAFF.

For this clonotype: At one end the junction does not follow the germline gene, possibly because of a read error. V is TRBV5-5 and J is TRBJ1-4; D call uncertain. Looked up from germline, CDR1 is SGHKS and CDR2 is YYEKEE (reference sequence). The length of the CDR3 is 15 residues. This CDR3 is CASSLAGLPNEKRFF. The CDR3 DNA reads TGTGCCAGCAGCCTGGCCGGACTCCCGAATGAAAAACGGTTTTTT.

This clonotype was seen at least ten times. The CDR3 DNA reads as TGCGCCAGCAGCCAAGATAGCGGATTTAACTATGGCTACACCTTC. Its translation is CASSQDSGFNYGYTF. V is TRBV4-1 and J is TRBJ1-2, with D unresolved. The CDR3 totals 15 residues. Germline assignment: CDR1 MGHRA and CDR2 YSYEKL. Trimming took 0 bases from V and 1 from J, leaving 9 bases between them.

The CDR3 sequence: CASSGGSGYTDTQYF. CDR3 nucleotides: TGTGCCAGCAGTGGTGGTAGCGGCTACACAGATACGCAGTATTTT. The chain carries TRBV2 and TRBJ2-3; D might be TRBD2 (6 bases). Germline V gene sequence: CDR1 SNHLY, CDR2 FYNNEI. The ends were cut back, 4 bases at V and 2 bases at J, with 13 bases in the middle. The CDR3 totals 15 residues.

Turning to this clonotype: A single base separates this from a much larger clone, so it may be a read error. This chain uses TRBV2 with TRBJ1-2; the D gene is possibly TRBD1 (5 bases). Germline loops: CDR1 SNHLY, CDR2 FYNNEI. There are 15 residues in the CDR3. The CDR3 here is CATSSGGARVYGYTF. DNA for the CDR3: TGTGCCACCAGTTCCGGAGGGGCTCGAGTCTATGGCTACACCTTC.

Of note for this clonotype: One junction end disagrees with the germline gene, perhaps due to a read error. The chain carries TRBV6-2 or TRBV6-3 and TRBJ1-1, with D maybe TRBD1 (5 bases). The V gene's germline CDR1 is MNHEY and CDR2 SVGEGT. The CDR3 has 13 residues. The CDR3, as DNA: TGTGCCAGCAGTTCCTGGGGGAACGCTGAAGCTTTCTTT. As protein: CASSSWGNAEAFF.

This clonotype was recorded many times. The chain employs TRBV4-1 and TRBJ2-1; 13 nucleotides match TRBD2. This CDR3 spans 14 amino acids. The germline V gene encodes CDR1 MGHRA and CDR2 YSYEKL. V lost 3 bases, J lost 15 bases, and 8 bases stayed unmatched. The CDR3 DNA follows: TGCGCCAGCAGCCAGGGACTAGCGGGGACCCAAAGGTTCTTC. Translating gives CASSQGLAGTQRFF.